The 21 T cell receptor beta chains in this list originate from one sample, sequenced in a study of T cell repertoires in cytomegalovirus infection. TCRdb reprocessed the reads via MiXCR and lists one record per CDR3 protein. This sample carries approximately 170,000 distinct CDR3 sequences, about a sixth of them seen once, and the ten largest clones take 18%. Sequencing used CD8+ T cells from PBMCs. The receptors were sampled from a human donor in good health (CMV status not recorded). Some clones in this sample may be carry-over from other donors' samples.

The rearrangement links TRBV20-1 to TRBJ2-4; tentative D call: TRBD2 (5 bases). Looked up from germline, CDR1 is DFQATT and CDR2 is SNEGSKA (reference sequence). The CDR3 is made up of 17 amino acids. V gave up 0 bases and J gave up 0 bases, with 15 bases separating them. The CDR3 is CSARDRGADLAKNIQYF. The CDR3 coding sequence is TGCAGTGCTAGAGATCGAGGAGCGGACCTAGCCAAAAACATTCAGTACTTC.

This clonotype was seen a few times. The V gene is TRBV6-8, the J gene TRBJ2-3; D perhaps matches TRBD2 (7 bases). The CDR3 is 17 amino acids. Germline assignment: CDR1 MNHGY and CDR2 SAAAGT. V was clipped by 2 bases and J by 2 bases, with 17 bases between them. The CDR3 loop is CASSYGTRRGYTDTQYF. The CDR3 DNA follows: TGTGCCAGCAGTTACGGGACACGGCGGGGGTACACAGATACGCAGTATTTT.

CDR3 in amino acids: CASSLDRIQETQYF. The DNA of the CDR3 is TGTGCCAGCAGCTTGGACAGGATACAAGAGACCCAGTACTTC. The rearrangement links TRBV7-8 to TRBJ2-5; 7 bases are a match to TRBD1. The CDR3 runs 14 residues. The germline V gene encodes CDR1 SGHVS and CDR2 FQNEAQ. The V gene end was trimmed by 3 bases and the J gene end by 2 bases; junction bases not matched to a gene: 3.

Ten or more counts support this clonotype. This chain connects TRBV5-5 to TRBJ2-7; 10 nucleotides line up with TRBD2. Unmatched junction bases numbered 4, after V lost 1 base and J lost 3 bases. CDR1 SGHKS and CDR2 YYEKEE come from the germline V gene (reference sequence). This CDR3 has 15 residues. The CDR3 sequence: CASSLTGLAVYEQYF. The DNA for the CDR3 is TGTGCCAGCAGCTTGACAGGACTAGCGGTCTACGAGCAGTACTTC.

This clonotype showed up just a few times. The genes are TRBV29-1 and TRBJ2-1, with D tentatively TRBD2 (7 bases). The germline V and J ends were trimmed by 5 bases and 0 bases, with 11 bases remaining between them. Germline loops: CDR1 SQVTM, CDR2 ANQGSEA. The CDR3 is 14 amino acids. The CDR3 sequence is CSVRGGGSYNEQFF. CDR3 sequence (DNA): TGCAGCGTTAGGGGAGGGGGCTCCTACAATGAGCAGTTCTTC.

On this clonotype: This may come from a read error, since a much larger clone is one base off. The genes are TRBV7-2 and TRBJ2-7, with D possibly TRBD1 on 5 matching bases. Germline V gives CDR1 SGHTA, CDR2 FQGNSA. The CDR3 totals 15 residues. Trimming pared 8 bases from V and 3 bases from J, leaving 20 bases between. CDR3 DNA sequence: TGTGCCAGCCCCAGCAGGGCATGCCAGAACTACGAGCAGTACTTC. Its translation: CASPSRACQNYEQYF.

This clonotype has only a few counts. The CDR3 sequence is CASQGQPTYEQYF. CDR3 sequence (DNA): TGTGCCAGCCAGGGACAGCCTACCTACGAGCAGTACTTC. The chain couples TRBV12-3 or TRBV12-4 to TRBJ2-7; 7 bases are shared with TRBD1. The CDR3 has 13 residues. J gave up 2 bases and V 8 bases, and 6 bases lay outside the gene matches.

This clonotype was recorded a few times. The chain uses TRBV10-3 and TRBJ2-1; D gene unclear. The V end was cut by 2 bases, the J end by 0 bases, with 5 bases between. The CDR3 has 14 amino acids. Germline V lookup: CDR1 ENHRY, CDR2 SYGVKD. The DNA for the CDR3 is TGTGCCATCAGTGAGGCTGGCTCCTACAATGAGCAGTTCTTC. Amino acids: CAISEAGSYNEQFF.

This clonotype was counted a few times. The CDR3 sequence is CASSPDRKYGYTF. CDR3 DNA sequence: TGTGCCAGCAGCCCGGACAGGAAATATGGCTACACCTTC. The V call is TRBV7-8, the J call TRBJ1-2, with TRBD1 identical over 7 bases. The trim removed 5 bases at V and 5 bases at J, leaving 5 bases unmatched. Germline V gene lookup returns CDR1 SGHVS and CDR2 FQNEAQ. The CDR3 sequence is 13 residues long.

At least ten counts were recorded for this clonotype. The chain links TRBV7-2 to TRBJ2-3, with D uncertain. Germline V gene sequence: CDR1 SGHTA, CDR2 FQGNSA. The CDR3 has 14 residues. The germline V and J ends were trimmed by 1 base and 5 bases, with 10 bases remaining between them. The CDR3 is CASSLVGVGDTQYF. Here the CDR3 DNA reads TGTGCCAGCAGCTTAGTTGGGGTGGGAGATACGCAGTATTTT.

This clonotype was counted only a few times. This chain connects TRBV10-3 to TRBJ1-4, with TRBD1 as a possible D gene (5 bases). Germline values: CDR1 ENHRY, CDR2 SYGVKD. This CDR3 region has 12 residues. Deletions cut 2 bases from V and 8 bases from J, with 6 bases between. This chain's CDR3 is CAISENREKLFF. CDR3 in DNA: TGTGCCATCAGTGAGAACAGGGAAAAACTGTTTTTT.

The sample holds a few counts of this clonotype. This chain joins TRBV28 and TRBJ1-5; the D gene is possibly TRBD1 (5 bases). The length of the CDR3 is 13 residues. The V gene's germline CDR1 is MDHEN and CDR2 SYDVKM. V lost 5 bases and J lost 6, with 11 bases in between. CDR3 DNA: TGTGCCAGCAGTGCTCCCGGGGGTCAGCCCCAGCATTTT. Translated, it gives CASSAPGGQPQHF.

This rearrangement joins TRBV7-2 to TRBJ2-1; TRBD2 agrees at 7 bases. The CDR3 totals 18 residues. Losses at the gene ends were 5 bases for V and 0 bases for J; bases not matched to a gene: 13. Per the germline V gene, CDR1 is SGHTA and CDR2 is FQGNSA. The CDR3 loop reads CASSLRYPAGSSYNEQFF. The CDR3 bases are TGTGCCAGCAGCCTTCGATACCCAGCGGGGAGCTCCTACAATGAGCAGTTCTTC.

This clonotype was detected many times. This sequence joins TRBV10-3 and TRBJ2-3, with TRBD2 identical over 9 bases. Germline values: CDR1 ENHRY, CDR2 SYGVKD. The CDR3 is 17 amino acids. Trimming took 6 bases from V and 3 from J; bases not matched to a gene: 13. DNA of the CDR3: TGTGCCATCAGCCCTAGGGGCGGGGGGGCTTCGACAGATACGCAGTATTTT. Its translation is CAISPRGGGASTDTQYF.

Only a few counts were recorded for this clonotype. CDR3 sequence (DNA): TGTGCCAGCACCCGGGACAGGTCCTACGAGCAGTACTTC. Translation: CASTRDRSYEQYF. The rearrangement joins TRBV6-6 to TRBJ2-7; 8 nucleotides line up with TRBD1. Trimming at V came to 7 bases and at J to 1 base, leaving 3 bases not matched to a gene. Looked up from germline, CDR1 is MNHNY and CDR2 is SVGAGI (reference sequence). The CDR3 runs 13 residues.

The chain joins TRBV7-9 to TRBJ2-1; 7 bases are a match to TRBD1. The V gene end was trimmed by 5 bases and the J gene end by 7 bases; junction bases not matched to a gene: 11. Germline V lookup: CDR1 SEHNR, CDR2 FQNEAQ (reference sequence). This CDR3 comprises 15 residues. CDR3 region: CASSPQGGNRNEQFF. In nucleotides, the CDR3 is TGTGCCAGCAGCCCCCAAGGGGGCAATAGGAATGAGCAGTTCTTC. The entire variable domain, with the rest obtained from reference TRBV7-9 and TRBJ2-1, is as follows: DTGVSQNPRHKITKRGQNVTFRCDPISEHNRLYWYRQTLGQGPEFLTYFQNEAQLEKSRLLSDRFSAERPKGSFSTLEIQRTEQGDSAMYLCASSPQGGNRNEQFFGPGTRLTVL.

This chain links TRBV10-3 with TRBJ2-5; perhaps TRBD1 as D (5 bases). Trimming took off 5 bases at V and 4 bases at J, with 14 bases between the two ends. This CDR3 is built from 14 residues. Germline-derived CDR1 and CDR2 are ENHRY and SYGVKD. CDR3: CAISNPPRAETQYF. CDR3 sequence (DNA): TGTGCCATCAGTAACCCTCCCAGGGCAGAGACCCAGTACTTC.

The J gene is TRBJ1-1, the V gene TRBV20-1; D remains unclear. Per germline, CDR1 DFQATT and CDR2 SNEGSKA (reference sequence). V was clipped by 3 bases and J by 11 bases, with 13 bases between them. This CDR3 has 11 residues. The CDR3 nucleotides are TGCAGTGCTAGTAGAGAACGGGAGGCTTTCTTT. Protein: CSASREREAFF.

This clonotype was seen a handful of times. The DNA for the CDR3 is TGTGCCAGCAGCGGTAGCGGGAGGGCCTACGAGCAGTACTTC. Its protein product is CASSGSGRAYEQYF. V usage is TRBV14 and J usage is TRBJ2-7; 11 bases line up with TRBD2. CDR1 is SGHDN and CDR2 is FVKESK in the germline V gene. The CDR3 is 14 residues long. J was trimmed by 2 bases and V by 5 bases; bases with no gene match: 2.

The chain combines TRBV7-2 with TRBJ1-5; D is ambiguous. CDR1 and CDR2 (germline): SGHTA, FQGNSA. V lost 1 base and J 3 bases, leaving 10 bases between the germline ends. This CDR3 has 15 residues. The CDR3 nucleotides are TGTGCCAGCAGCTTAGGCTCAGGTATCAATCAGCCCCAGCATTTT. It codes for CASSLGSGINQPQHF.

The sample holds a few counts of this clonotype. This chain joins TRBV6-5 and TRBJ1-3, with 7 bases that match TRBD1. The CDR3 is made up of 15 amino acids. Germline V gene sequence: CDR1 MNHEY, CDR2 SVGAGI. Losses at the gene ends were 8 bases for V and 0 bases for J; bases not matched to a gene: 7. The DNA for the CDR3 is TGTGCCAGCGACTCGGGACAGTCCTCTGGAAACACCATATATTTT. It specifies CASDSGQSSGNTIYF.